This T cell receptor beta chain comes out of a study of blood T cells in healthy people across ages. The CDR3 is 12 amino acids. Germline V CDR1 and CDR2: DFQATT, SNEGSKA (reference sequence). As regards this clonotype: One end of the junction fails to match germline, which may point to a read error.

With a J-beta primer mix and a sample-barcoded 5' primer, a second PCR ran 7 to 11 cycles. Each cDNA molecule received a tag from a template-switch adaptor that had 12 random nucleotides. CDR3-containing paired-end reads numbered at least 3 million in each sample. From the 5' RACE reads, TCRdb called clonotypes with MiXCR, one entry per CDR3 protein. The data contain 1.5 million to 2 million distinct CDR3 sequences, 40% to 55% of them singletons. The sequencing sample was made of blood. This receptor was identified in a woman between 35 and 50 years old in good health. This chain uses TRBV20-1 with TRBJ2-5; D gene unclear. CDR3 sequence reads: CSARLGQETQYF. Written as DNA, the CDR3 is TGCAGCGCTAGACTGGGACAAGAGACCCAGTACTTC.